The clone carrying this TCR beta chain appeared a single time. The data were taken from a study of blood T cell repertoires in COVID-19. About the study: Italy, Spain and the United States were the sources of the convalescent and acute COVID-19 samples. T cells, B-cell-depleted T cells, or PBMCs supplied cDNA or gDNA.

Authors' processing steps: Amplification of reference gene primers provided the estimated nucleated cell counts. TCRdb's table, derived via immunoSEQ multiplex PCR, lists solely in-frame clones and lacks some. The DNA gave D and trimming, while V, J and clone size come from that table. The table lists 200,000 to 300,000 clones, nearly 90% of them singletons. Participants were placed into cohorts based on the clinical history they reported. The sequence came from a woman in her 30s with acute COVID-19. Sequences were obtained from PBMCs or T cells enriched from blood (not recorded which).

The DNA of the CDR3 is TGCGCCAGCAGGCCATCATCAGGGTATAGCTACAATGAGCAGTTCTTC. Translating it yields CASRPSSGYSYNEQFF. The J gene is TRBJ2-1, the V gene TRBV5-1, with D tentatively TRBD1 (5 bases). The germline gives CDR1 SGHRS, CDR2 YFSETQ. The CDR3 runs to 16 residues. V lost 5 bases and J 3 bases, leaving 18 bases between the germline ends.